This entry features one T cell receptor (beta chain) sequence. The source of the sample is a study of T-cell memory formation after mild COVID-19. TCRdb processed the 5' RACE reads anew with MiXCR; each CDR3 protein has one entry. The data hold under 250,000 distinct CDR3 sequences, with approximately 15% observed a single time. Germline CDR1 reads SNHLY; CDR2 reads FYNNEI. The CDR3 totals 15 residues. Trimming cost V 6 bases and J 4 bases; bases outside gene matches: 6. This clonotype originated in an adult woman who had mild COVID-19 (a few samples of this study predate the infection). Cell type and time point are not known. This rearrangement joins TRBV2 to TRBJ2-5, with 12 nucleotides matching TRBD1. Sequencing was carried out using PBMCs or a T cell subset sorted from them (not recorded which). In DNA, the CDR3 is TGTGCCAGCAGGGGACAGGGGGCGTCTGGAGAGACCCAGTACTTC. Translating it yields CASRGQGASGETQYF. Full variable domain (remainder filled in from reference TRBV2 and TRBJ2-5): EPEVTQTPSHQVTQMGQEVILRCVPISNHLYFYWYRQILGQKVEFLVSFYNNEISEKSEIFDDQFSVERPDGSNFTLKIRSTKLEDSAMYFCASRGQGASGETQYFGPGTRLLVL.